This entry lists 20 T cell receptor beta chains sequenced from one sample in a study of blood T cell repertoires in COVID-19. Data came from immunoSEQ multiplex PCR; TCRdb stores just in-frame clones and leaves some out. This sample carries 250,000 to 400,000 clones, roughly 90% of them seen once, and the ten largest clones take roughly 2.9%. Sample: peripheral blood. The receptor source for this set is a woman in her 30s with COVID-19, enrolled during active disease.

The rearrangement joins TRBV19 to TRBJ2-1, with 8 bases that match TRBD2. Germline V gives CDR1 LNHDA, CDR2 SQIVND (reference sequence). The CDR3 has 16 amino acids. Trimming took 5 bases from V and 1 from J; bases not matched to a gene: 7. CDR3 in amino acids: CASSRGAGGSYNEQFF. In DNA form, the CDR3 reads TGTGCCAGTAGTCGAGGGGCGGGAGGTTCCTACAATGAGCAGTTCTTC.

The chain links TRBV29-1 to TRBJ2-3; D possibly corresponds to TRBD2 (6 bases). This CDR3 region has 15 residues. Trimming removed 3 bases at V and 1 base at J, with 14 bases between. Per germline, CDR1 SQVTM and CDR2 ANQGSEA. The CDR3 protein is CSVEGRRGGTDTQYF. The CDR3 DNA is TGCAGCGTTGAGGGTAGGCGGGGCGGCACAGATACGCAGTATTTT.

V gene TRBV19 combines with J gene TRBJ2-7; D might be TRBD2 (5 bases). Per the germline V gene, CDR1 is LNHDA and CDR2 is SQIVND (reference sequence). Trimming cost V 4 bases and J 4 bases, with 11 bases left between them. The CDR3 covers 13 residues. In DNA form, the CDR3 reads TGTGCCAGTAGTACCTCCCGAGGGTACGAGCAGTACTTC. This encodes CASSTSRGYEQYF.

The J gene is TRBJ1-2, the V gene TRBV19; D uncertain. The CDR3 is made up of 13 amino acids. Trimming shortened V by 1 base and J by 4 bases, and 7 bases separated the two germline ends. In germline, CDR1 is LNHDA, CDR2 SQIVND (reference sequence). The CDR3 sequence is CASSIVNSYGYTF. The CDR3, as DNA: TGTGCCAGTAGTATAGTAAACAGCTATGGCTACACCTTC.

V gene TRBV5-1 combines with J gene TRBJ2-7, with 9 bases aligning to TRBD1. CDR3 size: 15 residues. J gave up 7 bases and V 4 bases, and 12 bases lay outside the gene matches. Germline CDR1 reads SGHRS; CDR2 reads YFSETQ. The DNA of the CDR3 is TGCGCCAGCAGCGCACCGGGACAGGGACGTGGTGAGCAGTACTTC. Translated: CASSAPGQGRGEQYF.

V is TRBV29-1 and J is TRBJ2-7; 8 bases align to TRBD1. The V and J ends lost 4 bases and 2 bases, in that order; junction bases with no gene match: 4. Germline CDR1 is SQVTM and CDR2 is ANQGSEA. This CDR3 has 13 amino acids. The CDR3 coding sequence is TGCAGCGTTGGGACAGGGCTGACCTACGAGCAGTACTTC. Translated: CSVGTGLTYEQYF.

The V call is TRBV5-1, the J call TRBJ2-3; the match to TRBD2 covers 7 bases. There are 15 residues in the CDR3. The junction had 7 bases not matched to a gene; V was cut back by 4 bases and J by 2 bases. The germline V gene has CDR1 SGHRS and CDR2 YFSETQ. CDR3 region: CASSLYGGTTDTQYF. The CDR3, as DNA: TGCGCCAGCAGCCTGTACGGGGGGACCACAGATACGCAGTATTTT.

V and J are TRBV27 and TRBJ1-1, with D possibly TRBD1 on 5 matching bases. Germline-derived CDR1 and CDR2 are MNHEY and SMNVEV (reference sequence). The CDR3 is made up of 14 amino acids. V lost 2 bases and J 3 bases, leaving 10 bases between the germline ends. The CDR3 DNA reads TGTGCCAGCAGTTTAGCGGGGGAGTACACTGAAGCTTTCTTT. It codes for CASSLAGEYTEAFF.

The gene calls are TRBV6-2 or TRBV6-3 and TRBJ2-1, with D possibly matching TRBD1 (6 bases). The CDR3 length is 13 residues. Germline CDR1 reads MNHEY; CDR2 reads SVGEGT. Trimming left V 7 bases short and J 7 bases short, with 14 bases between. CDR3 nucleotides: TGTGCCAGCACCCCGAGGGGGTCGAATGAGCAGTTCTTC. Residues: CASTPRGSNEQFF.

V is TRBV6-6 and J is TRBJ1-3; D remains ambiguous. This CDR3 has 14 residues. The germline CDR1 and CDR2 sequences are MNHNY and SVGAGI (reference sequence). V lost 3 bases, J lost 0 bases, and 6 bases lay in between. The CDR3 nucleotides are TGTGCCAGCAGTTATTCCTTCTCTGGAAACACCATATATTTT. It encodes CASSYSFSGNTIYF.

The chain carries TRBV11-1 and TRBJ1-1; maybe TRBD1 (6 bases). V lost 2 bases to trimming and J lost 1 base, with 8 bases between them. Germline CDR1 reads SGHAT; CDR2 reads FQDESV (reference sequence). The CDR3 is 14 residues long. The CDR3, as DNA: TGTGCCAGCAGCTTACAGGGGCAGAACACTGAAGCTTTCTTT. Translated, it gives CASSLQGQNTEAFF.

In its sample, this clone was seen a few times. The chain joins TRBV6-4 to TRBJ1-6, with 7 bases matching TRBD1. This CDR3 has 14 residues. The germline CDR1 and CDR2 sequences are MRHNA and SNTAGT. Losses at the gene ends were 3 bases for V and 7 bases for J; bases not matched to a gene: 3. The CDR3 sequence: CASSEGGQNSPLHF. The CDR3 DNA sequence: TGTGCCAGCAGTGAGGGGGGACAGAATTCACCCCTCCACTTT.

CDR3 amino acids: CASSPGTGGLNTEAFF. The CDR3 bases are TGTGCCAGCAGCCCGGGGACAGGAGGACTGAACACTGAAGCTTTCTTT. This chain uses TRBV5-8 with TRBJ1-1, with TRBD1 identical over 8 bases. The CDR3 has 16 amino acids. Germline CDR1 SGHTS, CDR2 YDEGEE. V gave up 4 bases and J gave up 0 bases; unmatched junction bases: 8.

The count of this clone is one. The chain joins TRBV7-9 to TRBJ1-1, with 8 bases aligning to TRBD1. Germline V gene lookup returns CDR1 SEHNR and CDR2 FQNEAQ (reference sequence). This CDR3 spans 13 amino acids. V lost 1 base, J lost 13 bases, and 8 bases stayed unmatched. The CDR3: CASSLGGQEKGFF. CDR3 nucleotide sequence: TGTGCCAGCAGCTTAGGGGGACAGGAAAAGGGTTTCTTT.

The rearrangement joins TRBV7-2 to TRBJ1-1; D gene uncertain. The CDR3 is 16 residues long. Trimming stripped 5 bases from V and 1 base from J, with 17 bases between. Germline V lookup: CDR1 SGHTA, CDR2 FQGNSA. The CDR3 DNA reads TGTGCCAGCAGCCCTCATCAGCGATTAGGGAACACTGAAGCTTTCTTT. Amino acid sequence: CASSPHQRLGNTEAFF.

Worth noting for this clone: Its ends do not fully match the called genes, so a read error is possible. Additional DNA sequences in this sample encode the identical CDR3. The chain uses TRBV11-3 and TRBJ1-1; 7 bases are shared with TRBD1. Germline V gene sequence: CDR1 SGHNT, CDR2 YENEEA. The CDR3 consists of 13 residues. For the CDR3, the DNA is TGTGCCAGCAGCGTAGACAGGGACACTGAAGCTTTCTTT. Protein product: CASSVDRDTEAFF. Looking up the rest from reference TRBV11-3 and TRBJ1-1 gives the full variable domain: EAGVVQSPRYKIIEKKQPVAFWCNPISGHNTLYWYLQNLGQGPELLIRYENEEAVDDSQLPKDRFSAERLKGVDSTLKIQPAELGDSAVYLCASSVDRDTEAFFGQGTRLTVV.

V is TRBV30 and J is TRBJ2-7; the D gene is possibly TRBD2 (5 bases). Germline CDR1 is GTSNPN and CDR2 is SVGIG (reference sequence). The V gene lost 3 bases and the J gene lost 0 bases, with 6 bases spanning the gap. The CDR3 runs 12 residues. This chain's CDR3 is CAWSGDSYEQYF. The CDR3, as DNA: TGTGCCTGGAGCGGGGACTCCTACGAGCAGTACTTC. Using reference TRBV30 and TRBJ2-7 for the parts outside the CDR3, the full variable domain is SQTIHQWPATLVQPVGSPLSLECTVEGTSNPNLYWYRQAAGRGLQLLFYSVGIGQISSEVPQNLSASRPQDRQFILSSKKLLLSDSGFYLCAWSGDSYEQYFGPGTRLTVT.

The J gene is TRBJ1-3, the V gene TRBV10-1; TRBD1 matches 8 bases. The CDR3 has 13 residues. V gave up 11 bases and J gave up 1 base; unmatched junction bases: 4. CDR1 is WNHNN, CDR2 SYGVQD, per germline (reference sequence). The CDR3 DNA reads TGCGCCGTAAGGACAGGGTCTGGAAACACCATATATTTT. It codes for CAVRTGSGNTIYF.

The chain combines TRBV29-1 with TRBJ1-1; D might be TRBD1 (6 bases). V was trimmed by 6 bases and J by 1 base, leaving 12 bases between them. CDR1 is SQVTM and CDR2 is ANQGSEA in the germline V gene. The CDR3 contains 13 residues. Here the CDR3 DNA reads TGCAGCGTCTGGACAGAAAAGAACACTGAAGCTTTCTTT. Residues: CSVWTEKNTEAFF.

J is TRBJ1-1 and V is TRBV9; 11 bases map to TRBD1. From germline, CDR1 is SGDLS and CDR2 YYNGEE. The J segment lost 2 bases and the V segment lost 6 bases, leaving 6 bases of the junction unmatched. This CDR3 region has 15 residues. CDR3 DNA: TGTGCCAGCAAGGGCAGGACAGGGGGCAACACTGAAGCTTTCTTT. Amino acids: CASKGRTGGNTEAFF.